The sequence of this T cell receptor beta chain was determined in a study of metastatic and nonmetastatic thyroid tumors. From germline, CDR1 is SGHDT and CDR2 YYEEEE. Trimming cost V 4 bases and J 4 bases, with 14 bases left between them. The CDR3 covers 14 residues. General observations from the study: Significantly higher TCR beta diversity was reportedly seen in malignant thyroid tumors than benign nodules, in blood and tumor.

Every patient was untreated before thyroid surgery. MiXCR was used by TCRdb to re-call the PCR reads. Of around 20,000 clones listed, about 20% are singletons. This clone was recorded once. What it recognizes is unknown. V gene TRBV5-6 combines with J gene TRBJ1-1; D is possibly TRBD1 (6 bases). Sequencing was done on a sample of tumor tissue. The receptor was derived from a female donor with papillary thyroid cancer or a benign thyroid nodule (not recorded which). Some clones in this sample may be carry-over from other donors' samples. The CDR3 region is CASSLGGGGTEAFF. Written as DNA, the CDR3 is TGTGCCAGCAGCCTGGGGGGCGGGGGCACTGAAGCTTTCTTT.